This TCR beta chain was documented in a study of blood T cell repertoires in COVID-19. Study-level information: Samples came from the United States, Italy and Spain, spanning acute and convalescent COVID-19. Sources were T cells, B-cell-depleted T cells, or PBMCs; the material itself was cDNA or gDNA.

How the authors handled the data: Cell counts per sample came from amplifying reference gene primers. Measured with immunoSEQ multiplex PCR; TCRdb has only the in-frame clones, and not every one. The V and J calls and clone size are taken from that table; D and trimming were inferred from the DNA. The table records some 99,000 clones, around nine tenths of them present only once. The length of the CDR3 is 15 residues. The germline V gene encodes CDR1 SGHAT and CDR2 FQDESV (reference sequence). The V segment lost 5 bases and the J segment 8 bases; nucleotides outside the gene matches: 7. Followed longitudinally, the Seattle patients had been enrolled during active infection.

The rearrangement joins TRBV11-1 to TRBJ1-6, with TRBD1 matching 9 bases. The sequenced sample was peripheral blood. The clonotype originates from a human donor with COVID-19, enrolled during active disease. The donor label of this sample is uncertain. The DNA for the CDR3 is TGTGCCAGCAGCGCCGGACAGGGGAACGATTCACCCCTCCACTTT. Translation: CASSAGQGNDSPLHF. Filled out from reference TRBV11-1 and TRBJ1-6, the complete variable domain reads EAEVAQSPRYKITEKSQAVAFWCDPISGHATLYWYRQILGQGPELLVQFQDESVVDDSQLPKDRFSAERLKGVDSTLKIQPAELGDSAMYLCASSAGQGNDSPLHFGNGTRLTVT.